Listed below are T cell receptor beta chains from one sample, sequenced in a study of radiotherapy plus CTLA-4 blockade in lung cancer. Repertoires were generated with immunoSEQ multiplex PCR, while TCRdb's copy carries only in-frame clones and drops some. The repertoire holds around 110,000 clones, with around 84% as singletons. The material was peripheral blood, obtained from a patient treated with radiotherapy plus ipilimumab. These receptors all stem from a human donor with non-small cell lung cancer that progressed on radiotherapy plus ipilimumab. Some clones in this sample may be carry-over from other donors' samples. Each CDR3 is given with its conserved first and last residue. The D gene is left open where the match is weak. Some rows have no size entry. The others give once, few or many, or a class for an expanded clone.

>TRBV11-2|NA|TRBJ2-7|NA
CASLGAGAHEQYF
TGTGCCAGCCTAGGCGCGGGGGCCCACGAGCAGTACTTC
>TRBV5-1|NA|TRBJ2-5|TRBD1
CASSLGDRGYQETQYF
TGCGCCAGCAGCTTGGGGGACAGGGGCTACCAAGAGACCCAGTACTTC
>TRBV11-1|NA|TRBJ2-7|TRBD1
CASSTGQLYEQYF
TGTGCCAGCAGCACGGGACAGCTCTACGAGCAGTACTTC
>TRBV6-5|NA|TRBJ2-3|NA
CASRLQGYTDTQYF
TGTGCCAGCAGGCTACAGGGTTACACAGATACGCAGTATTTT
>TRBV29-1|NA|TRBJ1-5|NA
CSVLGGNSNQPQHF
TGCAGCGTGCTGGGGGGAAATAGCAATCAGCCCCAGCATTTT
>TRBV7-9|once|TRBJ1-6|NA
CASGVNSSPLHF
TGTGCCAGCGGAGTAAATTCTTCACCCCTCCACTTT
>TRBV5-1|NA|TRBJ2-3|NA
CASSYPTPPEAGQTDTQYF
TGCGCCAGCAGCTACCCCACCCCCCCCGAGGCGGGGCAGACAGATACGCAGTATTTT
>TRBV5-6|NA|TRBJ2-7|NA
CASSLDAGKPYEQYF
TGTGCCAGCAGCTTGGATGCAGGGAAACCCTACGAGCAGTACTTC
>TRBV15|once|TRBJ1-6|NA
CATSSGTSYNSPLHF
TGTGCCACCAGCAGTGGAACCTCCTATAATTCACCCCTCCACTTT
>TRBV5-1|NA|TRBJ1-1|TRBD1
CASSVGQVAMNTEAFF
TGCGCCAGCAGCGTGGGACAGGTAGCAATGAACACTGAAGCTTTCTTT
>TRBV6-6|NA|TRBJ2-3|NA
CASRMQTGVDTQYF
TGTGCCAGCAGAATGCAGACAGGCGTAGATACGCAGTATTTT